Listed below are T cell receptor beta chains from one sample, sequenced in a study. Via MiXCR, TCRdb re-called the RT-PCR reads, giving one row per CDR3 protein. The data contain 550,000 to 750,000 distinct CDR3 sequences, 12% to 15% of them singletons. Input material: memory CD4+ T cells from blood. The receptors originated from a female donor in good health, serving as a healthy control. Each CDR3 is given with its conserved first and last residue. D genes are given only for firm matches. Clone size, where shown, is once, few, many, or a class for clones that have expanded.

j_call,d_call,clone_size,v_call,cdr3_aa,cdr3_nt
TRBJ2-1,TRBD1,many,TRBV5-1,CASSPTGQSNEQFF,TGCGCCAGCAGCCCTACGGGACAGTCCAATGAGCAGTTCTTC
TRBJ2-2,TRBD1,-,TRBV3-1,CASSPRDRATGELFF,TGTGCCAGCAGCCCACGGGACAGGGCCACCGGGGAGCTGTTTTTT
TRBJ1-5,-,-,TRBV6-6,CASSYEGGNQPQHF,TGTGCCAGCAGTTACGAGGGGGGCAATCAGCCCCAGCATTTT
TRBJ1-5,-,-,TRBV20-1,CSAYPRAGRPQHF,TGCAGTGCGTACCCCAGGGCCGGGCGGCCCCAGCATTTT
TRBJ1-4,TRBD1,once,TRBV5-1,CASSSGQGLAEKLFF,TGCGCCAGCAGCTCGGGACAGGGTTTGGCTGAAAAACTGTTTTTT
TRBJ2-7,-,few,TRBV15,CATSRDVGGTPYEQYF,TGTGCCACCAGCAGAGATGTGGGAGGGACACCATACGAGCAGTACTTC
TRBJ2-1,-,many,TRBV7-2,CASSRLLGTANEQFF,TGTGCCAGCAGCCGTCTACTCGGGACGGCTAATGAGCAGTTCTTC
TRBJ1-5,-,-,TRBV24-1,CATSDPGSNQPQHF,TGTGCCACCAGTGACCCAGGTAGCAATCAGCCCCAGCATTTT
TRBJ2-7,-,few,TRBV6-2/TRBV6-3,CASSYFSGRTYEQYF,TGTGCCAGCAGTTACTTTAGCGGTAGGACCTACGAGCAGTACTTC
TRBJ2-7,TRBD1,-,TRBV11-2,CASSARQGGAKTYEQYF,TGTGCCAGCAGCGCTCGACAGGGCGGCGCGAAAACCTACGAGCAGTACTTC
TRBJ1-2,-,many,TRBV29-1,CSVAFGSDVDGYTF,TGCAGCGTTGCGTTCGGCAGTGATGTAGATGGCTACACCTTC
TRBJ2-3,TRBD2,many,TRBV4-3,CASSQEARSGGGDTQYF,TGCGCCAGCAGCCAAGAAGCCCGATCGGGGGGGGGTGATACGCAGTATTTT
TRBJ1-2,-,-,TRBV11-2,CASSLEGRDRGYTF,TGTGCCAGCAGCTTAGAGGGCAGGGATCGTGGCTACACCTTC
TRBJ1-2,TRBD1,-,TRBV24-1,CATSDSPTGDMNYGYTF,TGTGCCACCAGTGACTCCCCGACAGGGGACATGAACTATGGCTACACCTTC
TRBJ2-7,TRBD2,-,TRBV6-2/TRBV6-3,CASSYLRLAGLNSYEQYF,TGTGCCAGCAGTTACCTACGACTAGCGGGTCTCAATTCCTACGAGCAGTACTTC
TRBJ1-1,-,many,TRBV12-3/TRBV12-4,CASSLVSTTEAFF,TGTGCCAGCAGTTTAGTGAGTACCACTGAAGCTTTCTTT
TRBJ2-5,-,many,TRBV5-5,CASRPGQVQETQYF,TGTGCCAGCCGCCCCGGACAAGTCCAAGAGACCCAGTACTTC
TRBJ2-5,-,many,TRBV4-1,CASSQGVSRGSQGETQYF,TGCGCCAGCAGCCAAGGGGTATCCAGGGGCTCCCAGGGTGAGACCCAGTACTTC
TRBJ1-2,-,few,TRBV6-2/TRBV6-3,CASSWNRGADYGYTF,TGTGCCAGCAGTTGGAACCGGGGCGCGGACTATGGCTACACCTTC
TRBJ1-3,-,-,TRBV7-9,CASSPARGGSGNTIYF,TGTGCCAGCAGCCCGGCACGGGGGGGATCTGGAAACACCATATATTTT
TRBJ2-2,-,-,TRBV2,CASSDRVATGELFF,TGTGCCAGCAGTGACCGGGTGGCCACCGGGGAGCTGTTTTTT
TRBJ1-6,-,-,TRBV7-2,CASSQSVSYNSPLHF,TGTGCCAGCAGCCAGTCAGTCTCCTATAATTCACCCCTCCACTTT
TRBJ1-2,TRBD1,-,TRBV5-4,CASSQPTGANYGYTF,TGTGCCAGCAGCCAACCGACAGGGGCTAACTATGGCTACACCTTC
TRBJ2-7,-,few,TRBV6-5,CASSYTGAATYEQYF,TGTGCCAGCAGTTACACGGGAGCGGCAACCTACGAGCAGTACTTC
TRBJ2-7,TRBD2,-,TRBV20-1,CSASKGSSGRYEQYF,TGCAGTGCTAGTAAGGGTTCTAGCGGGAGGTACGAGCAGTACTTC
TRBJ2-1,TRBD2,-,TRBV6-2/TRBV6-3,CASRRSSGGEQFF,TGTGCCAGCAGGCGATCTAGCGGGGGAGAGCAGTTCTTC
TRBJ2-1,-,many,TRBV30,CAWSVGGLSSYNEQFF,TGTGCCTGGAGTGTAGGGGGGCTGTCATCCTACAATGAGCAGTTCTTC